These 15 T cell receptor beta chains came from one sample sequenced in a study of blood T cell repertoires in COVID-19 (TCRdb year 2020). The library was produced with the immunoSEQ multiplex PCR assay. Sourced from immuneACCESS, this table was stored by TCRdb with only in-frame sequences that have V and J called. A share of the clones is absent; for the studies checked, an unresolved V gene accounts for under half, and the remainder has no known explanation. The sample yields 95,000 to 150,000 clones; approximately 85% were counted once. The ten largest clones add up to roughly 12% of the sample. Material for sequencing was peripheral blood. These TCRs come from a human donor in a cohort sampled during active COVID-19.

The chain recombines TRBV4-3 with TRBJ2-4, with a tentative D call TRBD2 (6 bases). Trimming took off 1 base at V and 7 bases at J, with 14 bases between the two ends. This CDR3 is 15 amino acids long. Germline CDR1 LGHNA, CDR2 YSLEER. CDR3 loop: CASSQGPGSGNIQYF. Here the CDR3 DNA reads TGCGCCAGCAGCCAAGGACCCGGGAGCGGGAACATTCAGTACTTC.

This clone was counted a single time. The V gene is TRBV5-1, the J gene TRBJ2-3; weak D call: TRBD1 (6 bases). Trimming cost V 4 bases and J 1 base, with 19 bases left between them. Germline CDR1 and CDR2: SGHRS and YFSETQ. The CDR3 totals 17 residues. The chain's CDR3 is CASSPLSGSGGTDTQYF. The CDR3 DNA is TGCGCCAGCAGCCCCCTAAGCGGATCAGGGGGCACAGATACGCAGTATTTT.

The rearrangement uses TRBV13 and TRBJ2-7, with a possible D match to TRBD2 (6 bases). This CDR3 contains 15 residues. Deletions cut 4 bases from V and 0 bases from J, with 13 bases between. From germline, CDR1 is PRHDT and CDR2 FYEKMQ (reference sequence). The DNA for the CDR3 is TGTGCCAGCAGCTCCGGGACTTCCAACTCCTACGAGCAGTACTTC. Protein: CASSSGTSNSYEQYF.

The J gene is TRBJ2-7, the V gene TRBV9; 8 bases line up with TRBD1. The ends lost 4 bases at V and 4 bases at J; junction bases unmatched: 7. CDR3 length: 14 residues. CDR1 is SGDLS, CDR2 YYNGEE, per germline. The DNA of the CDR3 is TGTGCCAGCAGCACGACAGGGGACCCTTACGAGCAGTACTTC. It encodes CASSTTGDPYEQYF.

This rearrangement joins TRBV6-5 to TRBJ1-4; D is possibly TRBD1 (5 bases). CDR1 is MNHEY, CDR2 SVGAGI, per germline. Trimming cost V 5 bases and J 6 bases, with 7 bases left between them. CDR3 length equals 12 residues. CDR3: CASSRRDEKLFF. DNA for the CDR3: TGTGCCAGCAGTCGCAGGGATGAAAAACTGTTTTTT.

This chain uses TRBV20-1 with TRBJ1-2, with D perhaps TRBD1 (6 bases). V was pared by 3 bases and J by 2 bases, with 16 bases between. This CDR3 region has 15 residues. Germline V gives CDR1 DFQATT, CDR2 SNEGSKA (reference sequence). The CDR3 reads CSASPNTGSNYGYTF. The CDR3 coding sequence is TGCAGTGCTAGTCCAAACACAGGGTCAAACTATGGCTACACCTTC.

The J gene is TRBJ2-5, the V gene TRBV7-2; 10 nucleotides match TRBD1. CDR1 is SGHTA, CDR2 FQGNSA, per germline. V lost 6 bases and J lost 2; bases outside the gene matches: 9. CDR3 length: 16 amino acids. The CDR3 loop is CASRRAPGQGQETQYF. The CDR3 DNA follows: TGTGCCAGCAGGCGTGCTCCGGGACAGGGGCAAGAGACCCAGTACTTC.

The V gene is TRBV4-3, the J gene TRBJ2-1, with D possibly matching TRBD2 (6 bases). Germline loops: CDR1 LGHNA, CDR2 YSLEER. The CDR3 extends over 15 amino acids. V was cut by 3 bases and J by 3 bases, with 12 bases left in between. The CDR3 region is CASSHLGGNYNEQFF. CDR3 DNA sequence: TGCGCCAGCAGCCACCTGGGGGGAAACTACAATGAGCAGTTCTTC.

The chain carries TRBV2 and TRBJ1-1, with no clear D. The CDR3 is made up of 13 amino acids. Germline V CDR1 and CDR2: SNHLY, FYNNEI. Trimming cost V 5 bases and J 4 bases, with 11 bases left between them. DNA of the CDR3: TGTGCCAGCAGTAGGGAGTGGGGCACTGAAGCTTTCTTT. It encodes CASSREWGTEAFF.

The rearrangement joins TRBV6-5 to TRBJ2-3, with 7 bases fitting TRBD1. CDR1 and CDR2 (germline): MNHEY, SVGAGI. The V gene end was trimmed by 6 bases and the J gene end by 6 bases; junction bases not matched to a gene: 9. The CDR3 spans 14 residues. CDR3 region: CASRRQGVSDTQYF. CDR3 sequence (DNA): TGTGCCAGCAGAAGGCAGGGGGTTTCGGATACGCAGTATTTT.

This clone was seen only a few times. The rearrangement uses TRBV14 and TRBJ2-5; TRBD2 agrees at 10 bases. Germline CDR1 reads SGHDN; CDR2 reads FVKESK. The CDR3 has 14 residues. Trimming took 4 bases from V and 8 from J; bases not matched to a gene: 7. The CDR3, as DNA: TGTGCCAGCAGCCCGGGACTAGCGCTGCGTACCCAGTACTTC. Translated: CASSPGLALRTQYF.

The rearrangement uses TRBV11-2 and TRBJ2-1, with 13 positions matching TRBD2. V dropped 5 bases and J dropped 0; count of bases not matched to a gene: 7. The CDR3 loop spans 18 amino acids. Germline V lookup: CDR1 SGHAT, CDR2 FQNNGV. CDR3 DNA: TGTGCCAGCAGCCTCGGACTAGCGGGGGCCGCCTCCTACAATGAGCAGTTCTTC. It yields the protein CASSLGLAGAASYNEQFF. The full variable domain, in which reference TRBV11-2 and TRBJ2-1 provide the parts outside the CDR3, is EAGVAQSPRYKIIEKRQSVAFWCNPISGHATLYWYQQILGQGPKLLIQFQNNGVVDDSQLPKDRFSAERLKGVDSTLKIQPAKLEDSAVYLCASSLGLAGAASYNEQFFGPGTRLTVL.

The V gene is TRBV29-1, the J gene TRBJ2-1; 8 nucleotides match TRBD2. V was pared by 7 bases and J by 8 bases, with 7 bases of the junction left unmatched. Germline loops: CDR1 SQVTM, CDR2 ANQGSEA. This CDR3 has 12 residues. The CDR3 sequence is CSGRGGGDEQFF. CDR3 in DNA: TGCAGCGGACGGGGGGGCGGTGATGAGCAGTTCTTC.

V gene TRBV3-1 (or the pseudogene TRBV3-2) combines with J gene TRBJ2-1; D might be TRBD1 (5 bases). The CDR3 is 14 residues long. V gave up 0 bases and J gave up 6 bases, with 9 bases separating them. Germline V gene data show CDR1 as LGHDT and CDR2 as YNNKEL (reference sequence). The DNA of the CDR3 is TGTGCCAGCAGCCAAGATGACCAGGGCAATGAGCAGTTCTTC. This translates into CASSQDDQGNEQFF.

This clone appeared a single time. This sequence joins TRBV29-1 and TRBJ2-3; 9 bases align to TRBD2. With V trimmed by 0 bases and J by 3 bases, 19 bases remained unmatched. CDR1 and CDR2 from the germline V gene are SQVTM and ANQGSEA. The CDR3 extends over 20 amino acids. CDR3 in amino acids: CSVEEVDRRTRGGGTDTQYF. CDR3 in DNA: TGCAGCGTTGAAGAAGTAGACAGGAGGACTCGCGGGGGGGGGACAGATACGCAGTATTTT.